This TCR beta chain was found in a study of T cells in Graves' hyperthyroidism and ophthalmopathy. Study-wide results and limits: Among thyroid clonotypes expanded above 0.001, most also appeared in blood.

This clonotype has ten or more counts. What it binds is not known. RNA transcripts served as the template for amplifying TCR beta CDR3 regions. Carried out on the TCR CDR3, a first-round RT-PCR used the HTBI primer set. One entry per CDR3 protein results from TCRdb running MiXCR on the multiplex PCR reads. In the table there are hundreds of thousands of distinct CDR3 sequences, approximately 15% of which are singletons. V was trimmed by 7 bases and J by 6 bases, leaving 22 bases between them. Germline-derived CDR1 and CDR2 are SEHNR and FQNEAQ (reference sequence). The CDR3 is 16 amino acids. Stable Graves' hyperthyroidism denoted no ophthalmopathy progression over 18 months. In making diagnoses, clinical symptoms, serum thyroxine and TRAb, thyroid ultrasound and orbital computed tomography were all used.

The V call is TRBV7-9, the J call TRBJ2-1, with D possibly being TRBD1 (6 bases). The source material was blood. The TCR originated in a woman between 18 and 29 years old with Graves' hyperthyroidism. The CDR3 is CASTPYGAGVINEQFF. For the CDR3, the DNA is TGTGCCAGCACTCCGTATGGGGCAGGGGTTATCAATGAGCAGTTCTTC.